These 26 T cell receptor beta chains originate from one sample sequenced in a study of cytomegalovirus exposure and HLA in healthy donors. PCR employed 60 Vbeta and 13 Jbeta primers. Libraries were prepared by immunoSEQ multiplex PCR; TCRdb keeps only in-frame clonotypes and omits some of them. Found here are over 100,000 clones; the top ten clones hold about 3.8%. Sample: PBMCs. These receptors came from a man aged 25-45 years in good health and CMV-seronegative.

V and J are TRBV19 and TRBJ2-2, with 14 bases that match TRBD2. This CDR3 contains 16 residues. Germline V CDR1 and CDR2: LNHDA, SQIVND (reference sequence). Trimming took 4 bases from V and 4 from J; bases not matched to a gene: 2. The CDR3: CASSTGTSGGTGELFF. In DNA form, the CDR3 reads TGTGCCAGTAGTACCGGGACTAGCGGGGGCACCGGGGAGCTGTTTTTT.

The CDR3 region is CAIGYRGPETQYF. The DNA of the CDR3 is TGTGCCATCGGGTACAGGGGGCCCGAGACCCAGTACTTC. The rearrangement links TRBV10-3 to TRBJ2-5; 9 positions match TRBD1. Trimming at V came to 8 bases and at J to 5 bases, leaving 6 bases not matched to a gene. The CDR3 covers 13 residues. CDR1 and CDR2 (germline): ENHRY, SYGVKD.

The rearrangement links TRBV11-2 to TRBJ2-1; 7 bases fit TRBD1. The CDR3 runs 13 residues. With 5 bases clipped from V and 15 bases from J, the junction kept 13 bases outside the gene matches. Germline V lookup: CDR1 SGHAT, CDR2 FQNNGV. CDR3 sequence (DNA): TGTGCCAGCAGCCAACACCGGGACAGAGGCGGGTTCTTC. Translated, it gives CASSQHRDRGGFF.

With respect to this clone: Other nucleotide sequences from this sample produce the same CDR3. The chain links TRBV4-1 to TRBJ1-2; D call uncertain. Germline CDR1 and CDR2: MGHRA and YSYEKL. CDR3 length: 16 amino acids. The V and J ends lost 4 bases and 3 bases respectively, with 18 bases between them. CDR3 residues: CASSPPEAARYYGYTF. CDR3 nucleotide sequence: TGCGCCAGCAGCCCCCCAGAGGCGGCCCGGTACTATGGCTACACCTTC.

The V call is TRBV13, the J call TRBJ2-5; D may be TRBD2 (5 bases). V lost 2 bases to trimming and J lost 4 bases, with 11 bases between them. The V gene's germline CDR1 is PRHDT and CDR2 FYEKMQ (reference sequence). The CDR3 totals 14 residues. This CDR3 reads CASSLSSGGETQYF. In nucleotides, the CDR3 is TGTGCCAGCAGCTTAAGCAGCGGTGGAGAGACCCAGTACTTC.

V usage is TRBV4-2 and J usage is TRBJ1-5, with TRBD1 matching 7 bases. The V gene's germline CDR1 is LGHNA and CDR2 YNFKEQ. The V gene end was trimmed by 4 bases and the J gene end by 1 base; junction bases not matched to a gene: 10. The CDR3 loop spans 17 amino acids. CDR3 coding DNA: TGTGCCAGCAGCCGCGAATCCGGGACAGAAAGCAATCAGCCCCAGCATTTT. Encoded protein: CASSRESGTESNQPQHF.

A note on this clone: The identical CDR3 is also encoded by other nucleotide sequences in the sample. The rearrangement joins TRBV5-1 to TRBJ2-2; D gene ambiguous. Per the germline V gene, CDR1 is SGHRS and CDR2 is YFSETQ. Trimming removed 0 bases at V and 6 bases at J, with 6 bases between. This CDR3 has 13 amino acids. Here the CDR3 DNA reads TGCGCCAGCAGCTTGGAAGCATCCGGGGAGCTGTTTTTT. Its protein is CASSLEASGELFF.

The rearrangement joins TRBV5-1 to TRBJ2-3, with a possible D match to TRBD2 (7 bases). This CDR3 spans 15 amino acids. Germline V gene sequence: CDR1 SGHRS, CDR2 YFSETQ. Trimming pared 1 base from V and 5 bases from J, leaving 14 bases between. CDR3: CASSLLGGREDTQYF. The CDR3 coding sequence is TGCGCCAGCAGCTTGTTGGGGGGGCGGGAAGATACGCAGTATTTT.

V and J are TRBV27 and TRBJ1-1, with 12 bases aligning to TRBD1. CDR1 and CDR2 from the germline V gene are MNHEY and SMNVEV (reference sequence). Unmatched junction bases numbered 9, after V lost 5 bases and J lost 5 bases. The CDR3 is 16 amino acids. The DNA of the CDR3 is TGTGCCAGCAGTGACGGGACAGGGGGCGGAGAGACTGAAGCTTTCTTT. Translation: CASSDGTGGGETEAFF.

The CDR3 region is CASSLYGHSGNTIYF. In nucleotides, the CDR3 is TGTGCCAGCAGCTTATATGGACATTCTGGAAACACCATATATTTT. V and J are TRBV11-3 and TRBJ1-3; possible D gene TRBD1, 5 bases. CDR1 SGHNT and CDR2 YENEEA come from the germline V gene. V was shortened by 2 bases and J by 1 base, with 9 bases between the two germline ends. The CDR3 spans 15 residues.

The J gene is TRBJ1-5, the V gene TRBV6-1; unclear D gene. V shed 6 bases and J shed 6 bases, with 12 bases lying between them. From germline, CDR1 is MNHNS and CDR2 SASEGT. The CDR3 spans 13 residues. This chain's CDR3 is CASRYTMAQPQHF. In DNA, the CDR3 is TGTGCCAGCAGATACACGATGGCTCAGCCCCAGCATTTT.

The chain links TRBV20-1 to TRBJ2-5, with D tentatively TRBD2 (6 bases). V lost 0 bases to trimming and J lost 9 bases, with 8 bases between them. In germline, CDR1 is DFQATT, CDR2 SNEGSKA (reference sequence). The CDR3 is 11 residues long. For the CDR3, the DNA is TGCAGTGCTAGAGAGGGAGGAGCCCAGTACTTC. Protein product: CSAREGGAQYF.

The gene calls are TRBV6-1 and TRBJ1-1, with D possibly TRBD1 on 5 matching bases. The CDR3 extends over 15 amino acids. The V end was cut by 6 bases, the J end by 4 bases, with 18 bases between. CDR1 is MNHNS, CDR2 SASEGT, per germline. Written as DNA, the CDR3 is TGTGCCAGCAGCGAGGCTTGGGGGGGTACCACTGAAGCTTTCTTT. Amino acid sequence: CASSEAWGGTTEAFF.

This chain joins TRBV7-9 and TRBJ2-1; 12 positions match TRBD2. Trimming at V came to 4 bases and at J to 6 bases, leaving 7 bases not matched to a gene. This CDR3 is built from 16 residues. The germline V gene encodes CDR1 SEHNR and CDR2 FQNEAQ (reference sequence). This chain's CDR3 is CASSSRTSGAINEQFF. For the CDR3, the DNA is TGTGCCAGCAGCTCCCGGACTAGCGGGGCGATCAATGAGCAGTTCTTC.

The rearrangement uses TRBV14 and TRBJ2-5, with 11 bases matching TRBD2. The CDR3 covers 18 residues. CDR1 SGHDN and CDR2 FVKESK come from the germline V gene. V trimming: 0 bases; J trimming: 4 bases; junction bases outside the gene matches: 10. Here the CDR3 DNA reads TGTGCCAGCAGCCAAGACCGACTAGCGGGGACGCGGGGAGAGACCCAGTACTTC. Protein: CASSQDRLAGTRGETQYF.

The chain joins TRBV2 to TRBJ2-6; D uncertain. The germline V gene encodes CDR1 SNHLY and CDR2 FYNNEI. The CDR3 covers 16 residues. V lost 0 bases, J lost 0 bases, and 6 bases lay in between. The CDR3 loop is CASSEARLSGANVLTF. The CDR3 DNA reads TGTGCCAGCAGTGAAGCGAGGCTCTCTGGGGCCAACGTCCTGACTTTC.

J is TRBJ2-2 and V is TRBV19; D unresolved. The CDR3 has 13 amino acids. Trimming shortened V by 3 bases and J by 6 bases, and 8 bases separated the two germline ends. Germline V gene data show CDR1 as LNHDA and CDR2 as SQIVND (reference sequence). The CDR3 DNA reads as TGTGCCAGTAGTATGGCCTTACCCGGGGAGCTGTTTTTT. Residues: CASSMALPGELFF.

The V gene is TRBV11-1, the J gene TRBJ2-6; possible D gene TRBD1, 5 bases. The CDR3 covers 16 residues. The V end lost 2 bases, the J end lost 0 bases, and 8 bases lay between the germline ends. CDR1 is SGHAT and CDR2 is FQDESV in the germline V gene (reference sequence). The DNA of the CDR3 is TGTGCCAGCAGCTTACAAGGACACTCTGGGGCCAACGTCCTGACTTTC. Translation gives CASSLQGHSGANVLTF.

The chain uses TRBV7-2 and TRBJ1-2, with 9 bases aligning to TRBD1. The germline V gene has CDR1 SGHTA and CDR2 FQGNSA. The CDR3 consists of 13 residues. The ends lost 5 bases at V and 6 bases at J; junction bases unmatched: 4. The CDR3 bases are TGTGCCAGCAGCCCCCGGACAGGGGATGGCTACACCTTC. The encoded protein is CASSPRTGDGYTF. The whole variable domain, filled in from reference TRBV7-2 and TRBJ1-2, reads GAGVSQSPSNKVTEKGKDVELRCDPISGHTALYWYRQSLGQGLEFLIYFQGNSAPDKSGLPSDRFSAERTGGSVSTLTIQRTQQEDSAVYLCASSPRTGDGYTFGSGTRLTVV.

V gene TRBV5-4 combines with J gene TRBJ2-1; tentative D call: TRBD2 (6 bases). The ends were cut back, 2 bases at V and 4 bases at J, with 10 bases in the middle. Per the germline V gene, CDR1 is SGHNT and CDR2 is YYREEE (reference sequence). The CDR3 has 14 amino acids. The CDR3 protein is CASSFGGVYNEQFF. CDR3 in DNA: TGTGCCAGCAGCTTCGGAGGGGTGTACAATGAGCAGTTCTTC.

The chain couples TRBV7-6 to TRBJ1-1; the D gene is possibly TRBD1 (6 bases). This CDR3 is 16 amino acids long. The germline V gene has CDR1 SGHVS and CDR2 FNYEAQ. Trimming left V 5 bases short and J 0 bases short, with 16 bases between. This CDR3 is CASSPRTVAMNTEAFF. As DNA, the CDR3 is TGTGCCAGCAGCCCGAGGACAGTAGCTATGAACACTGAAGCTTTCTTT.

This rearrangement joins TRBV30 to TRBJ2-5; 9 bases are a match to TRBD2. J gave up 4 bases and V 0 bases, and 6 bases lay outside the gene matches. The CDR3 spans 15 residues. Germline CDR1 GTSNPN, CDR2 SVGIG (reference sequence). Here the CDR3 reads CAWSVRGGGAETQYF. The CDR3 DNA is TGTGCCTGGAGTGTACGGGGCGGGGGGGCAGAGACCCAGTACTTC.

The chain combines TRBV18 with TRBJ2-5; the D gene is possibly TRBD1 (6 bases). CDR3 length equals 14 residues. Deletions cut 6 bases from V and 3 bases from J, with 14 bases between. Germline CDR1 and CDR2: KGHSH and LQKENI. CDR3 nucleotides: TGTGCCAGCTCTTCTCCTGGACAGAAAGAGACCCAGTACTTC. Translating it yields CASSSPGQKETQYF. The whole variable domain, remainder taken from reference TRBV18 and TRBJ2-5, is NAGVMQNPRHLVRRRGQEARLRCSPMKGHSHVYWYRQLPEEGLKFMVYLQKENIIDESGMPKERFSAEFPKEGPSILRIQQVVRGDSAAYFCASSSPGQKETQYFGPGTRLLVL.

The gene calls are TRBV6-5 and TRBJ1-2; no firm D call. V lost 1 base and J 2 bases, leaving 11 bases between the germline ends. Germline CDR1 and CDR2: MNHEY and SVGAGI. CDR3 length: 15 residues. The CDR3 is CASSYLVGRNYGYTF. The CDR3, as DNA: TGTGCCAGCAGTTACTTGGTCGGGAGAAACTATGGCTACACCTTC.

V usage is TRBV28 and J usage is TRBJ1-3; possible D gene TRBD1, 5 bases. Germline CDR1 and CDR2: MDHEN and SYDVKM. Trimming removed 8 bases from V and 0 bases from J, with 17 bases in between. This CDR3 region has 16 residues. CDR3 in amino acids: CASGAGGSSSGNTIYF. In nucleotides, the CDR3 is TGTGCCAGCGGAGCGGGGGGTTCCAGCTCTGGAAACACCATATATTTT. Full variable domain (outside the CDR3, taken from reference TRBV28 and TRBJ1-3): DVKVTQSSRYLVKRTGEKVFLECVQDMDHENMFWYRQDPGLGLRLIYFSYDVKMKEKGDIPEGYSVSREKKERFSLILESASTNQTSMYLCASGAGGSSSGNTIYFGEGSWLTVV.

V usage is TRBV7-2 and J usage is TRBJ2-7; 8 bases are shared with TRBD1. Germline assignment: CDR1 SGHTA and CDR2 FQGNSA. This CDR3 is built from 15 residues. With V trimmed by 5 bases and J by 0 bases, 6 bases remained unmatched. The CDR3 protein is CASSRTGTSSYEQYF. The CDR3 DNA is TGTGCCAGCAGCCGGACAGGGACGAGCTCCTACGAGCAGTACTTC.